A single T cell receptor (beta chain) is shown here with its context. Its antigen is not known. Sequenced by immunoSEQ multiplex PCR; TCRdb stores in-frame clones only, minus some. The top ten clones hold around 12% of a sample with tens of thousands of clones, around 83% of them seen once. Described time point: time of PML onset. The data stem from a study of multiple sclerosis patients with progressive multifocal leukoencephalopathy. The study's findings and limits: PML-onset expanded TRB clones were detectable before and during natalizumab therapy.

Trimming left V 5 bases short and J 0 bases short, with 11 bases between. CDR3 size: 15 residues. CDR1 and CDR2 from the germline V gene are SGHAT and FQNNGV. The gene calls are TRBV11-2 and TRBJ2-1; D gene ambiguous. Here the sequenced sample was PBMCs, taken from a patient treated with natalizumab. The TCR was taken from a woman younger than 45 with progressive multifocal leukoencephalopathy. The CDR3 reads CASSLLLSSYNEQFF. CDR3 in DNA: TGTGCCAGCAGCCTGTTATTGAGCTCCTACAATGAGCAGTTCTTC. Full variable domain (outside the CDR3, taken from reference TRBV11-2 and TRBJ2-1): EAGVAQSPRYKIIEKRQSVAFWCNPISGHATLYWYQQILGQGPKLLIQFQNNGVVDDSQLPKDRFSAERLKGVDSTLKIQPAKLEDSAVYLCASSLLLSSYNEQFFGPGTRLTVL.